This TCR beta chain is from a study of blood T cell repertoires in COVID-19. Whole-study context: Nucleic acid was either cDNA or gDNA, and it came from T cells, B-cell-depleted T cells, or PBMCs.

Germline V gene data show CDR1 as MNHEY and CDR2 as SVGAGI. The CDR3 contains 15 residues. V trimming: 2 bases; J trimming: 4 bases; junction bases outside the gene matches: 5. The table came from immunoSEQ multiplex PCR; TCRdb's copy has only in-frame clones and leaves some out. The sample lists 200,000 or so clones, approximately 90% seen once, with over 0.75% in the top ten. This rearrangement joins TRBV6-5 to TRBJ2-1; 7 positions agree with TRBD2. The sequence was obtained from a man in his fifties or sixties with COVID-19, enrolled during active disease. The sequencing sample was made of peripheral blood. The CDR3 region has the DNA TGTGCCAGCAGTTACAGGCAGGGAGGGTACAATGAGCAGTTCTTC. Its protein product is CASSYRQGGYNEQFF.